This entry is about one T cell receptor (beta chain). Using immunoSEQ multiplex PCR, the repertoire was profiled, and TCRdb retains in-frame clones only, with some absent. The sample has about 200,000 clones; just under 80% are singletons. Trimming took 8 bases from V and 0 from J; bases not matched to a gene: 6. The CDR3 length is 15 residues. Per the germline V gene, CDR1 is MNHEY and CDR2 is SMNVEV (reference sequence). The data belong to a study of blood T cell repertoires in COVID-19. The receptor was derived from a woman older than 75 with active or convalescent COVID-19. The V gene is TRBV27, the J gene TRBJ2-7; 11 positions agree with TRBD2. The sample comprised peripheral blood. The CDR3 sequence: CASAKGTSGSYEQYF. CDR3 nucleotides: TGTGCCAGCGCAAAGGGGACTAGCGGCTCCTACGAGCAGTACTTC.